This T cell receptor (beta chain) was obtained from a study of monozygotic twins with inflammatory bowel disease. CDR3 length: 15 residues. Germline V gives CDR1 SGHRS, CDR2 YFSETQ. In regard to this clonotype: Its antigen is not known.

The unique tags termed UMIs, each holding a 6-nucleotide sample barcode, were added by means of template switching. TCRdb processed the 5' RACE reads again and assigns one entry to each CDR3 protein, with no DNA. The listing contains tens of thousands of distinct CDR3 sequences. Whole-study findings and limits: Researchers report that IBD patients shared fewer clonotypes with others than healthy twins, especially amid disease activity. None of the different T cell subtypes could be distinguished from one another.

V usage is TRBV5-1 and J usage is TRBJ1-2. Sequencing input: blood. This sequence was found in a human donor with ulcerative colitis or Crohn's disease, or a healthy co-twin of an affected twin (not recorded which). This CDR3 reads CASSLEGPDNYGYTF.